The sequence of this TCR beta chain was determined in a study of cytomegalovirus exposure and HLA in healthy donors. Regarding the study as a whole: High specificity and sensitivity for cytomegalovirus status were reported for the classifier. V- and J-gene trimming in TCR beta was tied to a missense DCLRE1C variant by an analysis performed later. Earlier analysis looked at TCR beta V segments, and most were productive about 90% or about 30% of the time.

A multiplex PCR was run with 60 Vbeta primers and 13 Jbeta primers. Method: immunoSEQ multiplex PCR; TCRdb's copy keeps in-frame clones and lacks some. The table lists about 200,000 clones, 60% to 80% of them singletons, with roughly 2.1% in the top ten. Germline lookup yields CDR1 SQVTM and CDR2 ANQGSEA. J gave up 3 bases and V 4 bases, and 7 bases lay outside the gene matches. This CDR3 is built from 15 residues. Remarks on this clone: Antigen: not known.

This clonotype was sampled from a woman aged 25 to 39 in good health and CMV-seropositive. Material: PBMCs. V usage is TRBV29-1 and J usage is TRBJ1-3; 9 bases line up with TRBD1. The DNA for the CDR3 is TGCAGCGTTGGGACGCGGGACAGGGATGGAAACACCATATATTTT. It yields the protein CSVGTRDRDGNTIYF.